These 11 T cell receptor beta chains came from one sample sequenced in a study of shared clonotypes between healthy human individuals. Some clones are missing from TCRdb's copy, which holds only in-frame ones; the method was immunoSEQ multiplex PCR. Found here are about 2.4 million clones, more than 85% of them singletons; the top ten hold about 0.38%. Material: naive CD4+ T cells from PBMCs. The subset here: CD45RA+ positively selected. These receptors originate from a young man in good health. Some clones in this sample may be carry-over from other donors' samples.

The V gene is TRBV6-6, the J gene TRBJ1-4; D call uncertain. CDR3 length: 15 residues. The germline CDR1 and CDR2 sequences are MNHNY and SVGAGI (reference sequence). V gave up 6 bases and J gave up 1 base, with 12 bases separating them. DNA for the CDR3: TGTGCCAGCAGCTTCTCGGGCGGAACTAATGAAAAACTGTTTTTT. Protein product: CASSFSGGTNEKLFF.

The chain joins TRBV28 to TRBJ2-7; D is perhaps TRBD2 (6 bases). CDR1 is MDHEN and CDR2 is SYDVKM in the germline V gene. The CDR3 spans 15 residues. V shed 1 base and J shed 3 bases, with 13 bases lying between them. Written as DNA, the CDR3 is TGTGCCAGCAGTTTATTACTAGCCACGGGCTACGAGCAGTACTTC. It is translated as CASSLLLATGYEQYF.

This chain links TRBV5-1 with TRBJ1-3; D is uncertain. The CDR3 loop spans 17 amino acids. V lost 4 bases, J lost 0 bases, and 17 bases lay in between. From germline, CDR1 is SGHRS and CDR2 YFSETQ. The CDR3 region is CASSLGEGVFSGNTIYF. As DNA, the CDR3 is TGCGCCAGCAGCCTGGGAGAGGGTGTCTTCTCTGGAAACACCATATATTTT.

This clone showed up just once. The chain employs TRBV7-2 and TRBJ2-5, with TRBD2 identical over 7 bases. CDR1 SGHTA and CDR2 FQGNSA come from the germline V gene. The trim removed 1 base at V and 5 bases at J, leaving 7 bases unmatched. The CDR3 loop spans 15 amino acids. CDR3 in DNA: TGTGCCAGCAGCTTAGGTGGCGGGAGAATGGAGACCCAGTACTTC. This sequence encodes CASSLGGGRMETQYF.

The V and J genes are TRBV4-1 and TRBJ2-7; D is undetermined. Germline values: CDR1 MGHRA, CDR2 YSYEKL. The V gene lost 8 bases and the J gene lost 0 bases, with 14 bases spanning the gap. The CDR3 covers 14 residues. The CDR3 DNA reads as TGCGCCAGCTCCCTGGCAGGCGCCTCCTACGAGCAGTACTTC. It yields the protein CASSLAGASYEQYF.

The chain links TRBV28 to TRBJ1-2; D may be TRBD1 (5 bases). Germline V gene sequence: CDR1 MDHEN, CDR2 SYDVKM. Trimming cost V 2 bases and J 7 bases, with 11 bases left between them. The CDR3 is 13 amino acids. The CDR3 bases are TGTGCCAGCAGTTTACGAATGGGGGGTGGCTACACCTTC. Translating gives CASSLRMGGGYTF.

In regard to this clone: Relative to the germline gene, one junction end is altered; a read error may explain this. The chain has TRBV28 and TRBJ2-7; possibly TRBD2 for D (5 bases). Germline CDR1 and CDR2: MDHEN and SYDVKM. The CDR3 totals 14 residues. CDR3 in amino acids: CTSRPSGLSYEQYF. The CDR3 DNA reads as TGTACCAGCAGGCCCAGCGGCTTATCCTACGAGCAGTACTTC.

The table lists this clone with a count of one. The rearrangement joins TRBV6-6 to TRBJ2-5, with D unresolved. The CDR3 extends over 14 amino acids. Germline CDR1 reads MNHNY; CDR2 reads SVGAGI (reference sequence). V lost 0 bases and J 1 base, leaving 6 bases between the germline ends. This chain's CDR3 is CASSYSKSQETQYF. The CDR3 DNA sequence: TGTGCCAGCAGTTACTCGAAGAGCCAAGAGACCCAGTACTTC.

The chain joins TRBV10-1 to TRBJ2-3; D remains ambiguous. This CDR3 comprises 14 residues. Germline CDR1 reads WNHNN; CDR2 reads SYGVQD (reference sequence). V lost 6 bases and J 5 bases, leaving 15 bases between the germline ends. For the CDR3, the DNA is TGCGCCAGCAGACTATGGGCCTGCGGAGATACGCAGTATTTT. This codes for CASRLWACGDTQYF.

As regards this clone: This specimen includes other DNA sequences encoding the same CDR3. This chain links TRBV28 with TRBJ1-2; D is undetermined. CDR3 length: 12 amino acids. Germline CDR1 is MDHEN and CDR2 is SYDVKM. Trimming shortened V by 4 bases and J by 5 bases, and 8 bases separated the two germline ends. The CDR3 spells CASSSPLYGYTF. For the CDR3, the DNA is TGTGCCAGCAGTTCTCCCCTGTATGGCTACACCTTC.

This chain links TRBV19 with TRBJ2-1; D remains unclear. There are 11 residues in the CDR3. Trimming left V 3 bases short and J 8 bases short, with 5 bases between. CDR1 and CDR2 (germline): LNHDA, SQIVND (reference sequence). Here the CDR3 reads CASSIGDEQFF. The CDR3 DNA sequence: TGTGCCAGTAGTATTGGGGATGAGCAGTTCTTC.